Below, 5 T cell receptor beta chains from the same sample are listed, as sequenced in a study of blood T cell repertoires in COVID-19. Produced via immunoSEQ multiplex PCR; TCRdb's table is partial and in-frame only. The data contain roughly 71,000 clones, almost 85% of them singletons. The sequenced sample consisted of peripheral blood. These TCRs come from a man in his fifties with acute or convalescent COVID-19.

The rearrangement links TRBV6-5 to TRBJ2-7, with 9 bases matching TRBD1. Germline assignment: CDR1 MNHEY and CDR2 SVGAGI. J was trimmed by 7 bases and V by 6 bases; bases with no gene match: 13. This CDR3 has 15 amino acids. CDR3 DNA: TGTGCCAGCAGGAACCCCGGGACAGGGTTGGGTGAGCAGTACGTC. It codes for CASRNPGTGLGEQYV.

The gene calls are TRBV28 and TRBJ1-1; a possible D gene is TRBD1 (5 bases). The CDR3 runs 15 residues. V was pared by 1 base and J by 0 bases, with 9 bases between. Germline assignment: CDR1 MDHEN and CDR2 SYDVKM. CDR3 protein: CASSLSGNMNTEAFF. The CDR3 DNA is TGTGCCAGCAGTTTATCAGGGAACATGAACACTGAAGCTTTCTTT.

The gene calls are TRBV3-1 (or the pseudogene TRBV3-2) and TRBJ2-7, with D maybe TRBD1 (6 bases). V lost 3 bases, J lost 3 bases, and 24 bases lay in between. This CDR3 contains 18 residues. From germline, CDR1 is LGHDT and CDR2 YNNKEL (reference sequence). CDR3 residues: CASSHRGLTGISRYEQYF. The CDR3 region has the DNA TGTGCCAGCAGCCACAGAGGGCTGACAGGAATAAGCCGCTACGAGCAGTACTTC.

V usage is TRBV11-3 and J usage is TRBJ2-3, with D unclear. Germline CDR1 reads SGHNT; CDR2 reads YENEEA. V was clipped by 1 base and J by 2 bases, with 4 bases between them. The CDR3 runs 13 residues. This CDR3 is CASSLVNTDTQYF. The CDR3 region has the DNA TGTGCCAGCAGCTTAGTTAACACAGATACGCAGTATTTT.

This chain connects TRBV6-5 to TRBJ2-1; possible D gene TRBD2, 6 bases. This CDR3 has 14 amino acids. The V end was cut by 0 bases, the J end by 14 bases, with 17 bases between. Per the germline V gene, CDR1 is MNHEY and CDR2 is SVGAGI. The CDR3, as DNA: TGTGCCAGCAGTTACTCCCCGGGAGTAGGGGTGGAGTTCTTC. Protein sequence: CASSYSPGVGVEFF.